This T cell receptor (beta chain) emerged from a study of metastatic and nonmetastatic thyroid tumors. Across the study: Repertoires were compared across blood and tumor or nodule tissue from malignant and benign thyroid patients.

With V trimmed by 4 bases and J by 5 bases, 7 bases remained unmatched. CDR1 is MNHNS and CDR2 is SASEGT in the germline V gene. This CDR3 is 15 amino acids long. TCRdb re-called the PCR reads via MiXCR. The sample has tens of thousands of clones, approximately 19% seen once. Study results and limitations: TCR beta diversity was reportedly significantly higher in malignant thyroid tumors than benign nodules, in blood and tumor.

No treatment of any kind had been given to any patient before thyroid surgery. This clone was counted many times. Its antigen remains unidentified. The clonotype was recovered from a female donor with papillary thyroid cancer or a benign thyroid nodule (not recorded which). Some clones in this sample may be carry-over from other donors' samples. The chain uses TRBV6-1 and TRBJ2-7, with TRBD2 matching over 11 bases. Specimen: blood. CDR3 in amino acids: CASSGPTSGNHEQYF. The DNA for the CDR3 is TGTGCCAGCAGTGGGCCGACTAGCGGGAACCACGAGCAGTACTTC.